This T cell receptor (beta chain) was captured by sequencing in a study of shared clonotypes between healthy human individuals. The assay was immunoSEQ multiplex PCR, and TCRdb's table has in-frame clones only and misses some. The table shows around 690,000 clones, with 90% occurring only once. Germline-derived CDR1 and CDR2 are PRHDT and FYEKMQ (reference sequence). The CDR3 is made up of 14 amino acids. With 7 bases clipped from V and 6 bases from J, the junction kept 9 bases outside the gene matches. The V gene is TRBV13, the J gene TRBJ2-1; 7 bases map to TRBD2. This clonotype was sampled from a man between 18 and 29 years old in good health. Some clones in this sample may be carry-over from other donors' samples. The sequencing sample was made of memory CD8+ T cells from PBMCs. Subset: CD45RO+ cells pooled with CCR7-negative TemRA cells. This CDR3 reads CASTIWEGRNEQFF. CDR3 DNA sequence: TGTGCCAGCACCATCTGGGAGGGCCGCAATGAGCAGTTCTTC.